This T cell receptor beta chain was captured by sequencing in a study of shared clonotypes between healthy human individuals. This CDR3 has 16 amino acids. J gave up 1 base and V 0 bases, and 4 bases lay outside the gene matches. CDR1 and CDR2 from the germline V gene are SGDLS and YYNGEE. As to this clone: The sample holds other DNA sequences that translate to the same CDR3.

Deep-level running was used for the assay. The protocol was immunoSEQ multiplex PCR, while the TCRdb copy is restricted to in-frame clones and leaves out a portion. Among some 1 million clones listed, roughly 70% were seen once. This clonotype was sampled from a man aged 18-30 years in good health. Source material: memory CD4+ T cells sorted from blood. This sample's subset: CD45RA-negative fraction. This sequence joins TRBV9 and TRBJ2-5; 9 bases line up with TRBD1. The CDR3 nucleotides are TGTGCCAGCAGCGTAGGTACAGGGGGCCTCCAAGAGACCCAGTACTTC. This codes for CASSVGTGGLQETQYF.